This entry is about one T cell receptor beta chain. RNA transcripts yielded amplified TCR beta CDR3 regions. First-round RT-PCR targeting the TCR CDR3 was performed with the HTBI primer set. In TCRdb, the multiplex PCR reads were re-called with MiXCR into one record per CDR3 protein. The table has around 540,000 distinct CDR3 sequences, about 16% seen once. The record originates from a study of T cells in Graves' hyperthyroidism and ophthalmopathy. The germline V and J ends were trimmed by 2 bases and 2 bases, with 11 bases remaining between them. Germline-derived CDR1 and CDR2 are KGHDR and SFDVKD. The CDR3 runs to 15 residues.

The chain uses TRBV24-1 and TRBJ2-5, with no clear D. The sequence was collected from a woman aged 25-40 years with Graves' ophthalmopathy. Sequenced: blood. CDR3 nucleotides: TGTGCCACCAGTGATTCCCGACTCCTTCAAGAGACCCAGTACTTC. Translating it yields CATSDSRLLQETQYF.